The 28 T cell receptor beta chains below all came from one sample that was sequenced in a study of blood T cell repertoires in COVID-19. Clones were sequenced by immunoSEQ multiplex PCR, and TCRdb holds only the in-frame ones, with some missing. The table shows 150,000 to 180,000 clones, with 70% to 90% occurring only once. Source material: peripheral blood. The receptors were gathered from a woman aged 70-85 years with acute or convalescent COVID-19.

This chain uses TRBV19 with TRBJ1-2; perhaps TRBD1 as D (5 bases). Germline CDR1 LNHDA, CDR2 SQIVND (reference sequence). Deletions cut 7 bases from V and 8 bases from J, with 20 bases between. The CDR3 spans 14 residues. This chain's CDR3 is CASNRDRGRGGYTF. The CDR3 nucleotides read TGTGCCAGTAACCGGGACCGAGGCCGGGGGGGCTACACCTTC. The full variable domain, its missing parts supplied by reference TRBV19 and TRBJ1-2, is DGGITQSPKYLFRKEGQNVTLSCEQNLNHDAMYWYRQDPGQGLRLIYYSQIVNDFQKGDIAEGYSVSREKKESFPLTVTSAQKNPTAFYLCASNRDRGRGGYTFGSGTRLTVV.

This rearrangement joins TRBV7-2 to TRBJ1-1, with 11 bases identical to TRBD1. V was pared by 5 bases and J by 4 bases, with 3 bases of the junction left unmatched. This CDR3 is built from 14 residues. Germline CDR1 is SGHTA and CDR2 is FQGNSA. CDR3 DNA sequence: TGTGCCAGCAGCCCGGGGACAGGGGGCACTGAAGCTTTCTTT. Encoded protein: CASSPGTGGTEAFF.

The CDR3, as DNA: TGTGCCAGCAGCCGGGACAGAGAAATTAGCACTGAAGCTTTCTTT. Its translation is CASSRDREISTEAFF. This sequence joins TRBV6-5 and TRBJ1-1; 7 bases match TRBD1. The CDR3 contains 15 residues. Germline values: CDR1 MNHEY, CDR2 SVGAGI. Trimming removed 6 bases from V and 4 bases from J; junction bases left unmatched: 11.

CDR3 sequence (DNA): TGTGCCAGCAGCTTACAGGGTCACGAGCAGTACTTC. Translating gives CASSLQGHEQYF. The chain couples TRBV7-8 to TRBJ2-7, with a weak D call TRBD1 (5 bases). V was pared by 2 bases and J by 5 bases, with 7 bases between. CDR1 is SGHVS, CDR2 FQNEAQ, per germline. The CDR3 runs to 12 residues.

The genes are TRBV18 and TRBJ2-1; TRBD1 is a possible D gene (5 bases). The germline CDR1 and CDR2 sequences are KGHSH and LQKENI. Trimming stripped 3 bases from V and 4 bases from J, with 13 bases between. This CDR3 is built from 15 residues. CDR3 DNA: TGTGCCAGCTCACCGCAGGGTTTAGGATACAATGAGCAGTTCTTC. Its protein is CASSPQGLGYNEQFF.

The chain uses TRBV13 and TRBJ1-4; D gene unclear. Germline V gene sequence: CDR1 PRHDT, CDR2 FYEKMQ (reference sequence). V was pared by 3 bases and J by 0 bases, with 5 bases between. This CDR3 spans 14 amino acids. The CDR3: CASSLRTTNEKLFF. CDR3 DNA: TGTGCCAGCAGCTTGCGGACAACTAATGAAAAACTGTTTTTT.

This chain joins TRBV18 and TRBJ2-5; TRBD2 might be the D (5 bases). Germline V CDR1 and CDR2: KGHSH, LQKENI. The CDR3 sequence is 16 residues long. The V end was cut by 8 bases, the J end by 3 bases, with 22 bases between. The CDR3 coding sequence is TGTGCCAGCACCTTTAGCGACCCGGCCACCAAAGAGACCCAGTACTTC. It yields the protein CASTFSDPATKETQYF.

Only one count was recorded for this clone. The CDR3 spells CASSVTGTGAREQYF. CDR3 in DNA: TGTGCCAGCAGCGTTACCGGGACAGGGGCTCGCGAGCAGTACTTC. The rearrangement links TRBV2 to TRBJ2-7, with TRBD1 matching 10 bases. The CDR3 loop spans 15 amino acids. Germline CDR1 SNHLY, CDR2 FYNNEI. V lost 6 bases and J lost 6; bases outside the gene matches: 11.

The V and J genes are TRBV5-5 and TRBJ2-3; possibly TRBD1 for D (6 bases). V lost 1 base, J lost 14 bases, and 14 bases lay in between. The germline V gene encodes CDR1 SGHKS and CDR2 YYEKEE (reference sequence). This CDR3 has 12 amino acids. This CDR3 is CASSLSGGPLYF. The CDR3 nucleotides read TGTGCCAGCAGCTTGAGTGGGGGCCCCCTGTATTTT.

This clone has only one observation. This chain links TRBV6-4 with TRBJ2-1; the match to TRBD1 covers 8 bases. This CDR3 contains 14 residues. The V gene end was trimmed by 7 bases and the J gene end by 11 bases; junction bases not matched to a gene: 13. Germline CDR1 and CDR2: MRHNA and SNTAGT. The CDR3 spells CASTQMGQVTQQFF. CDR3 coding DNA: TGTGCCAGCACCCAGATGGGACAGGTAACCCAGCAGTTCTTC.

The chain combines TRBV19 with TRBJ2-2; 8 positions match TRBD2. V trimming: 6 bases; J trimming: 4 bases; junction bases outside the gene matches: 4. There are 14 residues in the CDR3. Germline lookup yields CDR1 LNHDA and CDR2 SQIVND (reference sequence). The CDR3 reads CASSYLAGTGELFF. In DNA form, the CDR3 reads TGTGCCAGTAGCTATCTAGCGGGCACCGGGGAGCTGTTTTTT.

The rearrangement joins TRBV4-1 to TRBJ1-2; the match to TRBD1 covers 9 bases. With V trimmed by 2 bases and J by 0 bases, 10 bases remained unmatched. Germline V CDR1 and CDR2: MGHRA, YSYEKL. The CDR3 has 18 residues. The CDR3 protein is CASSQWGSDRGSNYGYTF. CDR3 bases: TGCGCCAGCAGCCAATGGGGTTCCGACAGGGGGTCTAACTATGGCTACACCTTC.

V and J are TRBV5-6 and TRBJ1-3, with D maybe TRBD1 (5 bases). CDR1 is SGHDT, CDR2 YYEEEE, per germline. Trimming left V 2 bases short and J 4 bases short, with 10 bases between. This CDR3 has 14 residues. Written as DNA, the CDR3 is TGTGCCAGCAGCTTTCAGGGAAGGGGAAACACCATATATTTT. This sequence encodes CASSFQGRGNTIYF.

The chain is built from TRBV7-8 and TRBJ1-5; 7 bases map to TRBD1. The CDR3 sequence is 14 residues long. Germline loops: CDR1 SGHVS, CDR2 FQNEAQ. With V trimmed by 5 bases and J by 5 bases, 6 bases remained unmatched. CDR3 protein: CASSARQGYQPQHF. In DNA form, the CDR3 reads TGTGCCAGCAGCGCCAGACAGGGATATCAGCCCCAGCATTTT.

The chain recombines TRBV7-9 with TRBJ1-5; 12 positions agree with TRBD1. The CDR3 is 15 residues long. Germline V CDR1 and CDR2: SEHNR, FQNEAQ (reference sequence). J gave up 7 bases and V 1 base, and 2 bases lay outside the gene matches. CDR3 residues: CASSLVGQGAQPQHF. CDR3 coding DNA: TGTGCCAGCAGCTTAGTGGGACAGGGGGCCCAGCCCCAGCATTTT.

This clone was detected only once. The rearrangement joins TRBV4-3 to TRBJ1-2, with a possible D match to TRBD1 (6 bases). Per germline, CDR1 LGHNA and CDR2 YSLEER. V lost 2 bases and J lost 8, with 18 bases in between. The CDR3 is made up of 15 amino acids. CDR3 sequence: CASSQTGGHSGGYTF. The CDR3 DNA reads as TGCGCCAGCAGCCAAACGGGGGGACACAGCGGCGGCTACACCTTC.

V usage is TRBV3-1 (or the pseudogene TRBV3-2) and J usage is TRBJ2-7; TRBD2 might be the D (6 bases). The CDR3 has 20 residues. The germline gives CDR1 LGHDT, CDR2 YNNKEL (reference sequence). V lost 0 bases and J 0 bases, leaving 24 bases between the germline ends. DNA for the CDR3: TGTGCCAGCAGCCAAGAAAGGGCGGGGCCGATGATAAGGAGCTCCTACGAGCAGTACGTC. Protein sequence: CASSQERAGPMIRSSYEQYV.

The chain links TRBV5-1 to TRBJ1-5; maybe TRBD1 (6 bases). The CDR3 length is 17 residues. Germline CDR1 SGHRS, CDR2 YFSETQ. V lost 0 bases to trimming and J lost 0 bases, with 13 bases between them. CDR3 in DNA: TGCGCCAGCAGCTTGGATCCCAGGGGCTATAGCAATCAGCCCCAGCATTTT. Encoded protein: CASSLDPRGYSNQPQHF.

This clone has a single count. This sequence joins TRBV10-3 and TRBJ2-5; TRBD2 matches at 8 bases. This CDR3 region has 15 residues. Trimming cost V 2 bases and J 1 base; bases outside gene matches: 3. Per the germline V gene, CDR1 is ENHRY and CDR2 is SYGVKD. The CDR3 DNA follows: TGTGCCATCAGTGAGATCGGGGGGGGCCAAGAGACCCAGTACTTC. Translation gives CAISEIGGGQETQYF.

The chain recombines TRBV30 with TRBJ1-5; D is possibly TRBD1 (6 bases). The CDR3 covers 13 residues. The ends were cut back, 2 bases at V and 4 bases at J, with 9 bases in the middle. The germline V gene encodes CDR1 GTSNPN and CDR2 SVGIG (reference sequence). Written as DNA, the CDR3 is TGTGCCTGGAGTCTACAGGGAAATCAGCCCCAGCATTTT. Amino acid sequence: CAWSLQGNQPQHF.

The genes are TRBV6-5 and TRBJ1-1, with 11 bases fitting TRBD1. The V gene's germline CDR1 is MNHEY and CDR2 SVGAGI. Germline trimming cut 2 bases from V and 1 base from J; bases unmatched to any gene: 3. The CDR3 has 16 amino acids. CDR3 in amino acids: CASSYPGQGGNTEAFF. CDR3 DNA sequence: TGTGCCAGCAGTTACCCGGGACAGGGGGGGAACACTGAAGCTTTCTTT.

The rearrangement uses TRBV6-5 and TRBJ1-3, with TRBD1 matching 7 bases. The CDR3 loop spans 13 amino acids. Germline trimming cut 6 bases from V and 4 bases from J; bases unmatched to any gene: 3. Germline loops: CDR1 MNHEY, CDR2 SVGAGI. CDR3 nucleotides: TGTGCCAGCAGGCCGACAGGGGGAAACACCATATATTTT. This translates into CASRPTGGNTIYF.

The chain uses TRBV28 and TRBJ2-6, with D perhaps matching TRBD2 (5 bases). The CDR3 loop spans 18 amino acids. Trimming took off 5 bases at V and 4 bases at J, with 21 bases between the two ends. From germline, CDR1 is MDHEN and CDR2 SYDVKM. The CDR3 bases are TGTGCCAGCAGTACTACCCGGACTCGCCCCCAAGGGGCCAACGTCCTGACTTTC. Protein: CASSTTRTRPQGANVLTF.

The CDR3 DNA reads as TGCGCCAGCAGTCAAACCTTAGGACAGGGGGCCTTCGTC. It is translated as CASSQTLGQGAFV. The chain carries TRBV23-1 and TRBJ2-7; 11 bases are shared with TRBD1. TRBV23-1 is identified as an open reading frame with a role that is uncertain. CDR3 length: 13 amino acids.

This chain links TRBV2 with TRBJ1-4; D call uncertain. Germline V gene sequence: CDR1 SNHLY, CDR2 FYNNEI. There are 15 residues in the CDR3. V dropped 0 bases and J dropped 8 bases, with 13 bases sitting between them. CDR3: CASSEAGLSREKLFF. In DNA, the CDR3 is TGTGCCAGCAGTGAAGCGGGTCTATCTAGGGAAAAACTGTTTTTT.

J is TRBJ1-3 and V is TRBV29-1; no firm D call. The germline CDR1 and CDR2 sequences are SQVTM and ANQGSEA. Trimming cost V 4 bases and J 1 base, with 8 bases left between them. CDR3 length equals 13 residues. The CDR3 loop is CSVGSTSGNTIYF. CDR3 nucleotide sequence: TGCAGCGTTGGATCCACATCTGGAAACACCATATATTTT.

The chain has TRBV18 and TRBJ1-6; 8 bases align to TRBD1. J gave up 6 bases and V 3 bases, and 10 bases lay outside the gene matches. The length of the CDR3 is 17 residues. The germline gives CDR1 KGHSH, CDR2 LQKENI. The CDR3 loop is CASSPYSGGASNSPLHF. CDR3 DNA sequence: TGTGCCAGCTCACCGTATTCAGGGGGCGCGTCTAATTCACCCCTCCACTTT.

This chain links TRBV25-1 with TRBJ2-3; the D gene is possibly TRBD1 (6 bases). V shed 6 bases and J shed 4 bases, with 11 bases lying between them. The CDR3 sequence is 13 residues long. Germline values: CDR1 MGHDK, CDR2 SYGVNS. In DNA form, the CDR3 reads TGTGCCAGCAGACTGGGGGCCTCAGATACGCAGTATTTT. It codes for CASRLGASDTQYF.